Sequencing of this TCR beta chain was carried out in a study of response to subunit inactivated influenza vaccine (dated by TCRdb to between 2018 and 2020). Turning to the overall study: The study used deep quantitative T cell receptor repertoire profiling to track responses to a trivalent subunit inactivated influenza vaccine. Broader findings and caveats from the paper: The authors proposed that each seasonal influenza vaccination may bring in only a limited number of new T cells.

The library was built by means of RT-PCR. Sequencing was carried out with an Illumina HiSeq 2500. The public reads were reprocessed in TCRdb via fastp at Q25 and MiXCR, keeping in-frame beta chains. Rows with one shared CDR3 protein collapse into an entry with the most common genes and DNA. The sample table lists 500,000 to 600,000 distinct CDR3 sequences, 10% to 12% of them with a count of one. The ten top clones hold approximately 11% of the sample. Turning to this clonotype: The antigen it binds to is not known. No quality values exist for individual bases; no much larger clone is one base distant.

Measured from the cysteine to the phenylalanine, the CDR3 is 16 residues long. The CDR3 DNA has 48 bases and is translated from base 1. The germline V gene supplies CDR1 LGHNA and CDR2 YNFKEQ. V trim: 1 base; J trim: 2 bases; unmatched bases: 6. The data were also submitted as part of a second study, on T cells expressing NK-cell markers. That second report states: 5'RACE template switching, by which a universal primer site and unique molecular identifiers were added, was used to make TCR beta cDNA libraries. About 8 donors provided sorted CD3+CD56+NKG2C+, CD3+CD56+NKG2C- and CD3+CD56-NKG2C+ T-cell subsets, whose TCR beta-chain repertoires were profiled. Seven of the eight sequenced donors were HCMV-seropositive and one was HCMV-seronegative. In several experiments an anti-gammadeltaTCR antibody was added to restrict sorting to alphabetaTCR-expressing T cells. For five or six donors, the dominant CD3+CD56+NKG2C+ clonotypes were among the top 10 CD8+ clonotypes and accounted for roughly 1.0-7.5% of CD8+ T cells. Those dominant clonotypes were again the most abundant among CD3+CD56-NKG2C+ cells in several donors, at roughly 25-65%. Whether the expanded NKG2C-expressing T cell clones were specific for HCMV antigens was left unclear. The eight sequenced donors were randomly selected healthy volunteers, three men and five women. HCMV serostatus was determined by detecting HCMV-specific IgG in serum with a commercial ELISA kit. Ficoll density gradient centrifugation was used to isolate peripheral blood mononuclear cells from blood. For over five donors, bulk peripheral blood T-cell repertoires were additionally sequenced from unsorted PBMC. cDNA synthesis was primed from the TCR beta constant segment and was followed by two successive PCR amplification steps. Sequencing of the libraries produced 2 x 150 bp reads on Illumina HiSeq 2000/2500, MiSeq or NextSeq. MIGEC handled demultiplexing of the reads and grouping by UMI, while MiTCR was used to assemble and quantify clonotypes. To exclude erroneous sequences, any TCR cDNA sequence not supported by at least two reads was discarded. The tcR package was used for downstream repertoire analysis, and clonotypes were matched between fractions using CDR3 nucleotide sequence together with V segment. VDJmatch was used to annotate antigen specificity against VDJdb, with one amino acid substitution allowed in CDR3.

Specimen: PBMCs from blood, collected on the day of vaccination. The chain employs TRBV4-2 and TRBJ2-7; the central 9 bases match TRBD1. This TCR came from a man aged 45 to 65 who received an inactivated influenza vaccine. Donor details come from another sample of the same person, matched by shared clones. The CDR3 reads CASSQAVRDRAYEQYF. The bases read TGTGCCAGCAGCCAAGCCGTGAGGGACAGGGCCTACGAGCAGTACTTC.